This T cell receptor (beta chain) emerged from a study of blood T cell dynamics during melanoma immunotherapy. Study-level background: Patients with metastatic melanoma got pembrolizumab or nivolumab-ipilimumab as first-line care.

Deletions cut 6 bases from V and 1 base from J, with 13 bases between. Germline CDR1 LNHDA, CDR2 SQIVND (reference sequence). This CDR3 has 14 amino acids. DNA loading was fixed at about 380 ng for all bulk PBMC samples. The method was immunoSEQ multiplex PCR; TCRdb's version includes in-frame clones alone and lacks a portion of them. The sample includes over 8,000 clones, 75% to 90% seen only once; the top ten take about 3.8%. Findings and limits, study-wide: At W3, later disease-control patients showed bifurcated PBMC repertoire changes, unlike progressors.

The time point is: week 3, after first cycle of checkpoint inhibitor. Disease control meant complete response, partial response or stable disease at 12 weeks. On this clone itself: As yet, its antigen is unknown.

The chain is built from TRBV19 and TRBJ2-7; D call uncertain. The receptor comes from a human donor with melanoma. The specimen comprised blood, sampled from a patient treated with checkpoint blockade. CDR3 sequence: CASSTALGSYEQYF. The CDR3 nucleotides are TGTGCCAGTAGCACCGCTTTAGGATCCTACGAGCAGTACTTC.